This passage covers 5 T cell receptor beta chains from one sample sequenced in a study of human T cells and chemical hapten exposure. The study extracted total RNA from unfractionated whole blood. Library construction involved attaching unique molecular identifiers to individual cDNA molecules, which allowed quantitative, reproducible TCR counting. Using its own MiXCR run on the reads, TCRdb lists one record per CDR3 protein. This sample has about 990 distinct CDR3 sequences; around 82% occur once, and the top ten carry around 6.4%. The sample taken for sequencing was whole blood. These receptor sequences come from a human donor with alopecia, or a healthy volunteer (not recorded which). Some clones in this sample may be carry-over from other donors' samples. This table probably holds off-target reads from a library built for another chain.

The chain is built from TRBV7-3 and TRBJ1-1, with 8 bases aligning to TRBD1. The CDR3 contains 17 residues. The trim removed 5 bases at V and 4 bases at J, leaving 15 bases unmatched. Looked up from germline, CDR1 is SGHTA and CDR2 is FQGTGA. CDR3 loop: CASSPRPGGPWSTEAFF. CDR3 sequence (DNA): TGTGCCAGCAGCCCTCGTCCAGGGGGCCCCTGGAGCACTGAAGCTTTCTTT.

This chain joins TRBV6-4 and TRBJ2-3; no clear D gene. CDR3 size: 13 residues. The ends were cut back, 2 bases at V and 1 base at J, with 4 bases in the middle. CDR1 is MRHNA and CDR2 is SNTAGT in the germline V gene. The DNA for the CDR3 is TGTGCCAGCAGTGACAGGGGCACAGATACGCAGTATTTT. This encodes CASSDRGTDTQYF.

The chain is built from TRBV6-1 and TRBJ2-7; 7 nucleotides match TRBD1. The CDR3 is 16 amino acids. Germline values: CDR1 MNHNS, CDR2 SASEGT. V trimming: 1 base; J trimming: 2 bases; junction bases outside the gene matches: 8. The CDR3 region is CASSEEGYGQAYEQYF. The CDR3 DNA follows: TGTGCCAGCAGTGAAGAAGGGTACGGACAGGCCTACGAGCAGTACTTC.

This clonotype was counted once. This chain uses TRBV4-2 with TRBJ2-3; 10 bases line up with TRBD2. This CDR3 has 18 residues. Looked up from germline, CDR1 is LGHNA and CDR2 is YNFKEQ. The junction had 7 bases not matched to a gene; V was cut back by 1 base and J by 0 bases. CDR3 in amino acids: CASSQAHQTSGSTDTQYF. In DNA, the CDR3 is TGTGCCAGCAGCCAAGCCCATCAGACTAGCGGGAGCACAGATACGCAGTATTTT.

V is TRBV11-2 and J is TRBJ2-1; tentatively, D is TRBD2 (5 bases). CDR3 length equals 17 residues. Trimming pared 4 bases from V and 4 bases from J, leaving 20 bases between. The V gene's germline CDR1 is SGHAT and CDR2 FQNNGV. For the CDR3, the DNA is TGTGCCAGCAGCTCCCCGGCCGGCGGGCCCTTATACAATGAGCAGTTCTTC. Translated, it gives CASSSPAGGPLYNEQFF.